This TCR beta chain comes out of a study of blood T cells in healthy people across ages. This clonotype turned up a few times. Combining a sample-barcoded 5' primer with a J-beta primer mix, a second PCR ran for 7 to 11 cycles. From the 5' RACE reads, TCRdb called clonotypes with MiXCR, one entry per CDR3 protein. The data show over 1,500,000 distinct CDR3 sequences, with about 50% seen just once and around 2.1% held by the top ten. Sample: blood. The sequence was obtained from a woman in her 40s in good health.

The CDR3, as DNA: TGCGCCAGCGAAAACCGCGGGGGGTCCACAGATACGCAGTATTTT. It translates to CASENRGGSTDTQYF. V and J are TRBV5-1 and TRBJ2-3; 8 nucleotides align to TRBD2. Germline values: CDR1 SGHRS, CDR2 YFSETQ. This CDR3 comprises 15 residues. The J segment lost 2 bases and the V segment lost 7 bases, leaving 9 bases of the junction unmatched.